This TCR beta chain was found in a study of regulatory T cells in long-lasting Graves disease. This clonotype was found a few times. With iRepertoire HTBI primers and Arm-PCR of CDR3 regions, TCR beta libraries were built. MiXCR was run by TCRdb on the multiplex PCR reads, yielding one entry per CDR3 protein. The sample records over 200,000 distinct CDR3 sequences, about 17% being singletons. Germline-derived CDR1 and CDR2 are WNHNN and SYGVQD (reference sequence). The CDR3 runs 13 residues. Trimming cost V 6 bases and J 9 bases; bases outside gene matches: 4. The time point here: newly diagnosed GD, antithyroid drugs for less than 3 months. After RNA was extracted from PBMCs, the TCR library was made from it. These same data were also listed under a study on T cells in Graves' hyperthyroidism and ophthalmopathy. From that study: Exclusion criteria comprised uncontrolled infection, other autoimmune disease, pregnancy or lactation. For ophthalmopathy, model prediction preceded onset by a median 6.5 months.

This chain uses TRBV10-1 with TRBJ2-1; 11 nucleotides align to TRBD1. Sequenced here: peripheral blood mononuclear cells (PBMCs), sampled at new diagnosis, from a patient treated with antithyroid drugs. The TCR sequence derives from a woman aged 30 to 39 with Graves disease. CDR3 coding DNA: TGCGCCAGCAGGCCCGGGACAGGGGGTGAGCAGTTCTTC. This codes for CASRPGTGGEQFF.